The T cell receptor (beta chain) under discussion was sequenced for a study of long-term antiretroviral therapy in people with HIV. Held in samples before DNA extraction were roughly 0.9-11 million cryopreserved PBMC. Study conclusions and caveats: Drawn between about 2004 and 2018, the blood was possibly obtained under older ART regimens. Pre-ART-expanded clones dominated the repertoire at all time points.

Germline V gene lookup returns CDR1 SNHLY and CDR2 FYNNEI. CDR3 length: 14 residues. The ends were cut back, 6 bases at V and 3 bases at J, with 11 bases in the middle. About this clone itself: Its antigen is unknown.

An immunoSEQ assay, version v3.0, was performed at survey level. TCRdb's table, derived via immunoSEQ multiplex PCR, lists solely in-frame clones and lacks some. Counted here are 30,000 to 40,000 clones, around 80% occurring once; the ten biggest clones make up around 5.1%. The clonotype originates from a young man with HIV. This chain uses TRBV2 with TRBJ1-4, with D perhaps matching TRBD1 (6 bases). Here the sequenced sample was unsorted PBMCs, taken 1.5 years after starting antiretroviral therapy. The CDR3 sequence: CASRPRQANEKLFF. The CDR3 DNA sequence: TGTGCCAGCAGACCGCGACAGGCTAATGAAAAACTGTTTTTT.